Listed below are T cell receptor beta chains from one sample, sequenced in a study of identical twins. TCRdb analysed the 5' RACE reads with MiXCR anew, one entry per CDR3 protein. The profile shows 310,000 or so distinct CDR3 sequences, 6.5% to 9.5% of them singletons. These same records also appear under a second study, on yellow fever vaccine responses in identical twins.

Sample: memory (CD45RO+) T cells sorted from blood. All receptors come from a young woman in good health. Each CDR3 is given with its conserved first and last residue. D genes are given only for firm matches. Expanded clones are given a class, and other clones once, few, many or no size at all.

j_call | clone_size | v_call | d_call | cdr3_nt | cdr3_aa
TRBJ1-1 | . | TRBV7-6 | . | TGTGCCAGCAGCCCCTATGGCCCGGGGAACACTGAAGCTTTCTTT | CASSPYGPGNTEAFF
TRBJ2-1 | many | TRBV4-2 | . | TGTGCCAGCAGCCACGTAGCGTTCTCCTACAATGAGCAGTTCTTC | CASSHVAFSYNEQFF
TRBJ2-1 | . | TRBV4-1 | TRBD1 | TGCGCCAGCAGCCAATGGTCCGGGACAGGGGGCCGGTACAATGAGCAGTTCTTC | CASSQWSGTGGRYNEQFF
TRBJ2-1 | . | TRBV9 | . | TGTGCCAGCGGGGGGCTAGTTGGCAATGAGCAGTTCTTC | CASGGLVGNEQFF
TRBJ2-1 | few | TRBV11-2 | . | TGTGCCAGCAGCTTAATAACGGGACCGCGGAGCAATGAGCAGTTCTTC | CASSLITGPRSNEQFF
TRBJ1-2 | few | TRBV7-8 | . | TGTGCCAGCAGCTTAAGTGAGGAGGGTTTTGGCTACACCTTC | CASSLSEEGFGYTF
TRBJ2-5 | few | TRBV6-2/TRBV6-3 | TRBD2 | TGTGCCAGCAGTTACTCGGCTAGCGGGGAGACCCAGTACTTC | CASSYSASGETQYF
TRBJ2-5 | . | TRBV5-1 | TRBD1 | TGCGCCAGCAGCTTGCGCGGGACAGGTCAAGGGGAGACCCAGTACTTC | CASSLRGTGQGETQYF
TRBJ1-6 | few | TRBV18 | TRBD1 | TGTGCCAGCTCACCGGCAGGGGGTAATTCACCCCTCCACTTT | CASSPAGGNSPLHF
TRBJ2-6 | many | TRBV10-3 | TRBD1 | TGTGCCATCAGTGATAGGGGGCTATCTGGGGCCAACGTCCTGACTTTC | CAISDRGLSGANVLTF
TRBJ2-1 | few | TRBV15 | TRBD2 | TGTGCCACCAGCAGAGAGGTTAGCGGGAGGGCGGGCCATGAGCAGTTCTTC | CATSREVSGRAGHEQFF
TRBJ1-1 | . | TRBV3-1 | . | TGTGCCAGCAGCCAAGCGGGGGGATTAACTTTCTTT | CASSQAGGLTFF
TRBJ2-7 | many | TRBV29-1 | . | TGCAGCGTTGACTCAGGGAACGAGCAGTACTTC | CSVDSGNEQYF
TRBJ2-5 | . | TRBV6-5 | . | TGTGCCAGCAGTTACTCTCCCAAGGAGACCCAGTACTTC | CASSYSPKETQYF
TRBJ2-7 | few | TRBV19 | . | TGTGCCAGTAGTATAGCAGGAAGCTCCTACGAGCAGTACTTC | CASSIAGSSYEQYF
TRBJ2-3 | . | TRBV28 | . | TGTGCCAGCAGTCCCCAAACTGGACATATAAGGTTTATGAAAGATACGCAGTATTTT | CASSPQTGHIRFMKDTQYF
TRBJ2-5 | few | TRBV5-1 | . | TGCGCCAGCAGCTCGACGGGGCGAGTGGAGACCCAGTACTTC | CASSSTGRVETQYF
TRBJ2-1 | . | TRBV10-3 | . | TGTGCCATCGGCCCTGGGCTAGCCGGAGGTGAGCAGTTCTTC | CAIGPGLAGGEQFF
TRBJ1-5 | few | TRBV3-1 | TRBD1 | TGTGCCAGCAGCCAATTCACAGGGGTGGATCAGCCCCAGCATTTT | CASSQFTGVDQPQHF
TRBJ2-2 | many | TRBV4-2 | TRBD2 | TGTGCCAGCAGCCAAGAGGGGACTAGTCGCGGCACCGGGGAGCTGTTTTTT | CASSQEGTSRGTGELFF
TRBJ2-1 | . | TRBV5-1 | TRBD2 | TGCGCCAGCAGCCCCATGACTAGCGGGCCCTACAATGAGCAGTTCTTC | CASSPMTSGPYNEQFF
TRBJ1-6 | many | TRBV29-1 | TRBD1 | TGCAGCGCAAGACAGGGGAGCTCCTATAATTCACCCCTCCACTTT | CSARQGSSYNSPLHF
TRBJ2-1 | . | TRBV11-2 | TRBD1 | TGTGCCAGCAGCTTATTGGGACAGGGATCTGGTGAGCAGTTCTTC | CASSLLGQGSGEQFF
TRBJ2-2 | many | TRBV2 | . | TGTGCCAGCAGGGATCGGGGTTCCACCGGGGAGCTGTTTTTT | CASRDRGSTGELFF
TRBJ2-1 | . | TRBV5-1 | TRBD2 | TGCGCCAGCAGCGAAAGGACTAGCGGGAGTTCGGGTGAGCAGTTCTTC | CASSERTSGSSGEQFF
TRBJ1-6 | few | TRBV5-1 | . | TGCGCCAGCAGCTTGGAGGAGGAGGCACCCCTCCACTTT | CASSLEEEAPLHF
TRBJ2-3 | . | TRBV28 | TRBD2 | TGTGCCAGCAGAGCTAGCGGAGGGCCTCATACGCAGTATTTT | CASRASGGPHTQYF
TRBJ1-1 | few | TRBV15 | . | TGTGCCACCAGCAGTAAGTCCCGGGACTCCACTGAAGCTTTCTTT | CATSSKSRDSTEAFF
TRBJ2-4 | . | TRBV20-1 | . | TGCAGTGCTAGAGAAGAAAGCTCCCGTTTACAAAAAAACATTCAGTACTTC | CSAREESSRLQKNIQYF
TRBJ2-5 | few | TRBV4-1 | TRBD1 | TGCGCCAGCAGCCTACAGACAGGGCAAGAGACCCAGTACTTC | CASSLQTGQETQYF
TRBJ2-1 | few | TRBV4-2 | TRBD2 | TGTGCCAGCAGCCAAGAGGCTGCGGGGGGCCTGTGGACTGAGCAGTTCTTC | CASSQEAAGGLWTEQFF
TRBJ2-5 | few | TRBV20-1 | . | TGCAGTGCTAGGGGGCCTTCAACGATCCAAGAGACCCAGTACTTC | CSARGPSTIQETQYF
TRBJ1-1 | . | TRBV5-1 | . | TGCGCCAGCAGCCCCTCATCACGGGGGAACACTGAAGCTTTCTTT | CASSPSSRGNTEAFF
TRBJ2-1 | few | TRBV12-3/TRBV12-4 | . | TGTGCCAGCAGTCGTAACCCCCCGACTTTTCTCTCCTACAATGAGCAGTTCTTC | CASSRNPPTFLSYNEQFF
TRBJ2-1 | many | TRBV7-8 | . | TGTGCCAGCAGCGCCCAAGAGGAGCAGTTCTTC | CASSAQEEQFF
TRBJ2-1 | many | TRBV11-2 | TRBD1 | TGTGCCAGCAGTCGGGTCCGACAGGGGGCTCGTGATGAGCAGTTCTTC | CASSRVRQGARDEQFF
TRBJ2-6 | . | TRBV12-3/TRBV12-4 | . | TGTGCCAGCAGTCCCAGTGGTGGGGCCAACGTCCTGACTTTC | CASSPSGGANVLTF
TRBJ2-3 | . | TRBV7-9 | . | TGTGCCAGCAGCTTAGGGCAGACCGGAACTAGCACAGATACGCAGTATTTT | CASSLGQTGTSTDTQYF
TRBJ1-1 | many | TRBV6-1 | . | TGTGCCAGCACTCCCTATCGGGCGAACACTGAAGCTTTCTTT | CASTPYRANTEAFF
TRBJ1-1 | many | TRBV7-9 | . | TGTGCCAGCAGCGGCCGGGGAGGCCGAGTGACCCTAAGTGAAGCTTTCTTT | CASSGRGGRVTLSEAFF